The 22 T cell receptor beta chains below all came from one sample that was sequenced in a study of T cell repertoires and HLA-DP antigens. This table comes from immunoSEQ multiplex PCR, and its TCRdb copy is limited to in-frame clones, with some not included. The table shows approximately 110,000 clones, with 92% occurring only once. Their cognate antigens are unknown. The specimen sequenced was CD4+ T cells from PBMCs. These receptors all stem from a young woman in good health and CMV-seronegative.

The rearrangement links TRBV28 to TRBJ2-3, with unresolved D. Germline V gene lookup returns CDR1 MDHEN and CDR2 SYDVKM. V lost 7 bases to trimming and J lost 1 base, with 12 bases between them. CDR3 length: 14 residues. The chain's CDR3 is CASTVVAGTDTQYF. CDR3 in DNA: TGTGCCAGCACCGTGGTCGCAGGCACAGATACGCAGTATTTT.

The V call is TRBV6-1, the J call TRBJ2-1, with D unclear. The V gene's germline CDR1 is MNHNS and CDR2 SASEGT. Trimming shortened V by 2 bases and J by 9 bases, and 14 bases separated the two germline ends. CDR3 length equals 14 residues. The CDR3 loop reads CASSENWQVGEQFF. The CDR3 nucleotides read TGTGCCAGCAGTGAAAATTGGCAGGTCGGTGAGCAGTTCTTC.

The chain links TRBV18 to TRBJ1-3; no clear D gene. Germline V gene data show CDR1 as KGHSH and CDR2 as LQKENI. Trimming took 3 bases from V and 0 from J, leaving 15 bases between them. CDR3 length: 17 residues. CDR3 DNA: TGTGCCAGCTCACCTATGCCGCCGGTTCTCTCTGGAAACACCATATATTTT. Amino acid sequence: CASSPMPPVLSGNTIYF.

The chain has TRBV18 and TRBJ1-4; D gene unclear. CDR1 and CDR2 from the germline V gene are KGHSH and LQKENI. The V end lost 2 bases, the J end lost 7 bases, and 11 bases lay between the germline ends. CDR3 size: 14 residues. The CDR3, as DNA: TGTGCCAGCTCACCAGGGTCGGACGTTGAAAAACTGTTTTTT. Translated: CASSPGSDVEKLFF.

The chain recombines TRBV6-6 with TRBJ2-3, with a tentative D call TRBD1 (6 bases). The CDR3 totals 15 residues. V lost 5 bases, J lost 0 bases, and 12 bases lay in between. The germline V gene encodes CDR1 MNHNY and CDR2 SVGAGI (reference sequence). Here the CDR3 DNA reads TGTGCCAGCAGTCTACGGACAGCTAGCACAGATACGCAGTATTTT. Its protein is CASSLRTASTDTQYF.

This chain uses TRBV7-2 with TRBJ2-3, with D perhaps assigned TRBD1 or TRBD2 (5 bases each). The CDR3 extends over 15 amino acids. The germline CDR1 and CDR2 sequences are SGHTA and FQGNSA. Trimming stripped 5 bases from V and 8 bases from J, with 20 bases between. In DNA form, the CDR3 reads TGTGCCAGCAGCCGAGATCAGAGCCGGGGCCTTACGCAGTATTTT. Its translation is CASSRDQSRGLTQYF.

The chain has TRBV11-2 and TRBJ2-5; no clear D. Germline-derived CDR1 and CDR2 are SGHAT and FQNNGV. Trimming stripped 1 base from V and 3 bases from J, with 6 bases between. CDR3 length: 13 amino acids. CDR3 nucleotides: TGTGCCAGCAGCTTAGGCACCGAAGAGACCCAGTACTTC. It is translated as CASSLGTEETQYF.

The gene calls are TRBV19 and TRBJ1-5, with D uncertain. This CDR3 is 15 amino acids long. Germline CDR1 reads LNHDA; CDR2 reads SQIVND (reference sequence). V lost 5 bases, J lost 2 bases, and 13 bases lay in between. The CDR3 region has the DNA TGTGCCAGTAGTGCTGGACCTAGTGGCAATCAGCCCCAGCATTTT. Encoded protein: CASSAGPSGNQPQHF.

The chain couples TRBV28 to TRBJ1-5; 8 bases line up with TRBD1. This CDR3 spans 16 amino acids. Germline V lookup: CDR1 MDHEN, CDR2 SYDVKM. The J segment lost 2 bases and the V segment lost 1 base, leaving 4 bases of the junction unmatched. The CDR3 here is CASSLSGQGGNQPQHF. CDR3 sequence (DNA): TGTGCCAGCAGTTTATCCGGACAGGGAGGCAATCAGCCCCAGCATTTT.

This clone was detected once. This chain joins TRBV5-1 and TRBJ2-1, with 7 bases fitting TRBD1. The CDR3 has 15 amino acids. Germline V gene lookup returns CDR1 SGHRS and CDR2 YFSETQ. Trimming took 1 base from V and 5 from J; bases not matched to a gene: 6. The DNA for the CDR3 is TGCGCCAGCAGCTTGACGCCGGGACAGAACAATGAGCAGTTCTTC. Amino acids: CASSLTPGQNNEQFF.

The chain has TRBV12-5 and TRBJ2-1, with TRBD2 identical over 8 bases. The V gene's germline CDR1 is LGHNT and CDR2 FRNRAP. CDR3 length: 18 amino acids. J lost 5 bases, V lost 0 bases, and 12 bases had no gene match. CDR3 amino acids: CASGLVSHGREVHNEQFF. In nucleotides, the CDR3 is TGTGCTAGTGGTTTGGTGTCTCATGGGCGGGAGGTCCACAATGAGCAGTTCTTC.

The chain uses TRBV7-9 and TRBJ1-1; 7 nucleotides agree with TRBD1. This CDR3 has 16 residues. Germline CDR1 reads SEHNR; CDR2 reads FQNEAQ (reference sequence). The J segment lost 1 base and the V segment lost 0 bases, leaving 5 bases of the junction unmatched. CDR3 bases: TGTGCCAGCAGCTTAGCGGGACAGCGCCGGAACACTGAAGCTTTCTTT. Translation: CASSLAGQRRNTEAFF.

The chain links TRBV28 to TRBJ2-7, with 8 bases that match TRBD1. J gave up 1 base and V 7 bases, and 6 bases lay outside the gene matches. CDR3 length: 14 amino acids. Germline CDR1 and CDR2: MDHEN and SYDVKM. DNA for the CDR3: TGTGCCAGCATACAGGGGGAATATTCCTACGAGCAGTACTTC. Translated, it gives CASIQGEYSYEQYF.

In nucleotides, the CDR3 is TGTGCCAGCAGCTTCCGGACTAGCGGGGCTCCGTACTTC. Translating gives CASSFRTSGAPYF. The V gene is TRBV11-2, the J gene TRBJ2-7; the match to TRBD2 covers 12 bases. V was clipped by 3 bases and J by 12 bases; unmatched bases: 6. The CDR3 is 13 amino acids. CDR1 is SGHAT and CDR2 is FQNNGV in the germline V gene.

CDR3 in DNA: TGTGCCAGCAGTGAAAGGAAGGCGGCTAGCGGGGTACATGAGCAGTTCTTC. Its translation is CASSERKAASGVHEQFF. The gene calls are TRBV6-1 and TRBJ2-1, with 9 bases identical to TRBD2. Trimming took 2 bases from V and 8 from J; bases not matched to a gene: 13. The length of the CDR3 is 17 residues. Germline lookup yields CDR1 MNHNS and CDR2 SASEGT.

The chain employs TRBV6-1 and TRBJ2-7; TRBD1 agrees at 8 bases. In germline, CDR1 is MNHNS, CDR2 SASEGT. The CDR3 has 15 amino acids. The V and J ends lost 8 bases and 5 bases, in that order; junction bases with no gene match: 14. DNA for the CDR3: TGTGCCAGCGGAAGTTCGAGGGCAGGGGGCCACGAGCAGTACTTC. It translates to CASGSSRAGGHEQYF.

This chain joins TRBV18 and TRBJ1-2; D not resolved. The germline V gene has CDR1 KGHSH and CDR2 LQKENI. This CDR3 has 17 residues. The V gene lost 3 bases and the J gene lost 2 bases, with 19 bases spanning the gap. CDR3 amino acids: CASSPSPPASLNYGYTF. The CDR3 coding sequence is TGTGCCAGCTCACCCTCCCCCCCAGCTAGCTTAAACTATGGCTACACCTTC.

The table lists this clone with a few counts. The rearrangement joins TRBV28 to TRBJ2-2; a possible D gene is TRBD1 (6 bases). Germline V gene data show CDR1 as MDHEN and CDR2 as SYDVKM. V was cut by 3 bases and J by 1 base, with 9 bases left in between. The CDR3 totals 15 residues. The DNA of the CDR3 is TGTGCCAGCAGTTTTGACAGGATGAACACCGGGGAGCTGTTTTTT. It yields the protein CASSFDRMNTGELFF. Together with reference TRBV28 and TRBJ2-2, the CDR3 gives the full variable domain: DVKVTQSSRYLVKRTGEKVFLECVQDMDHENMFWYRQDPGLGLRLIYFSYDVKMKEKGDIPEGYSVSREKKERFSLILESASTNQTSMYLCASSFDRMNTGELFFGEGSRLTVL.

The chain links TRBV28 to TRBJ1-2, with TRBD1 matching 9 bases. CDR1 is MDHEN, CDR2 SYDVKM, per germline. There are 13 residues in the CDR3. J gave up 5 bases and V 7 bases, and 5 bases lay outside the gene matches. CDR3 DNA: TGTGCCAGCAAAACAGGGGGCGTATATGGCTACACCTTC. Its translation is CASKTGGVYGYTF.

The CDR3 DNA follows: TGTGCCAGCAGCTACCCAGGACCCCGCGGTAATTCACCCCTCCACTTT. Amino acids: CASSYPGPRGNSPLHF. The V call is TRBV7-2, the J call TRBJ1-6; D gene ambiguous. The germline gives CDR1 SGHTA, CDR2 FQGNSA. The CDR3 is 16 residues long. Trimming removed 4 bases from V and 6 bases from J, with 16 bases in between.

V usage is TRBV7-2 and J usage is TRBJ1-4; D not resolved. Germline V gives CDR1 SGHTA, CDR2 FQGNSA. V shed 3 bases and J shed 8 bases, with 10 bases lying between them. This CDR3 spans 13 amino acids. The CDR3 is CASSFGGREKLFF. The CDR3 coding sequence is TGTGCCAGCAGCTTTGGAGGTCGGGAAAAACTGTTTTTT.

J is TRBJ1-2 and V is TRBV18; D call uncertain. The V and J ends lost 3 bases and 4 bases respectively, with 12 bases between them. There are 14 residues in the CDR3. Germline V gene data show CDR1 as KGHSH and CDR2 as LQKENI. The CDR3 region has the DNA TGTGCCAGCTCACCGACCAACTCCGGCTATGGCTACACCTTC. It yields the protein CASSPTNSGYGYTF.